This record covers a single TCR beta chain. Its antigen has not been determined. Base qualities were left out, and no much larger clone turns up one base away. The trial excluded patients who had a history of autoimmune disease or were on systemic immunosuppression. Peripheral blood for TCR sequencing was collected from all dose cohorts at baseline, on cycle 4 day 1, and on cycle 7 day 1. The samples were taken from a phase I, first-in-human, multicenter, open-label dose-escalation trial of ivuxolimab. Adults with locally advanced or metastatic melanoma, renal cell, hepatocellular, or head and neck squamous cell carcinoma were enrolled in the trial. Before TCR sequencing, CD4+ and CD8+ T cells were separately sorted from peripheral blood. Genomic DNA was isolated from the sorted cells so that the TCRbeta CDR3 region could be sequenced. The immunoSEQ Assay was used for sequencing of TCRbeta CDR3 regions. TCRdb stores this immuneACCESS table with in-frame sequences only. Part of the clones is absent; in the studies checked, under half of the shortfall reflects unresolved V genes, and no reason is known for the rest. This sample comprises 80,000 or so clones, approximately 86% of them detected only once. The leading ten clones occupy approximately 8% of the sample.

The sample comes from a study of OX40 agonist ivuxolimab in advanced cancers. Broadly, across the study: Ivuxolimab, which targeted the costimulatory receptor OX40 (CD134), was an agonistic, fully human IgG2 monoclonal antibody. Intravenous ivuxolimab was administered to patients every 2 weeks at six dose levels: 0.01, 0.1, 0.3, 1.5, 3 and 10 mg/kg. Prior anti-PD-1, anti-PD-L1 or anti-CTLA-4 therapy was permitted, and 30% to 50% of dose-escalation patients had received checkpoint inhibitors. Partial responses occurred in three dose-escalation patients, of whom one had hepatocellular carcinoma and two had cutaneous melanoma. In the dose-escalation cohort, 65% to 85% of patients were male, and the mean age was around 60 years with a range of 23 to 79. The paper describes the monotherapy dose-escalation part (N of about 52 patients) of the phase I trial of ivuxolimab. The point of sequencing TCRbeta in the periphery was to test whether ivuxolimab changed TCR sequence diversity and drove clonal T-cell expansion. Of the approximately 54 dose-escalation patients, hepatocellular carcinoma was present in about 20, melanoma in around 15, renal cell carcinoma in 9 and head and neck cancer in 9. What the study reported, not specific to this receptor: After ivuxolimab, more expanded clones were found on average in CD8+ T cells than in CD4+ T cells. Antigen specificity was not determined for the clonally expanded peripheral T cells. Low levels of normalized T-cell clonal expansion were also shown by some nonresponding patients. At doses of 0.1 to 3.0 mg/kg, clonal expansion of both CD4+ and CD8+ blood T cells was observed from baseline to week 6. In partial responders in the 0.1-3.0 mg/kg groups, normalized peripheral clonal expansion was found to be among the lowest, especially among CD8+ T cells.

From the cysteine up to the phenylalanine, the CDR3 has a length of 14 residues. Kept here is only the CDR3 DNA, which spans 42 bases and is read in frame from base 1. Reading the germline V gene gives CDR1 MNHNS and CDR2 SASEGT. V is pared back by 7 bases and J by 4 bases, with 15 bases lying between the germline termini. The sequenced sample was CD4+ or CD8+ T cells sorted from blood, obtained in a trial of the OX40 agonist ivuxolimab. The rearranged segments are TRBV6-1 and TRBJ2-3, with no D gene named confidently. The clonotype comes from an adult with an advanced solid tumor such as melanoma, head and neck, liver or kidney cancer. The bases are TGTGCCAGCATCAGAAACCCCGGTGCAGATACGCAGTATTTT. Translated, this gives CASIRNPGADTQYF.